This TCR beta chain was captured in a study of tumor-infiltrating lymphocytes in primary liver carcinoma. This CDR3 spans 16 amino acids. This clonotype was recorded only once. Germline is not matched at one junction end, which may reflect a read error. Constant-region priming of about 520 ng total RNA yielded TCR beta cDNA. Three nested multiplex PCR rounds, a slightly modified ARM-PCR method, built the TCR beta libraries. TRBV1-TRBV30 forward primers paired with a C-beta reverse primer drove the first two PCR rounds, about 10 cycles each. TCRdb analysed the multiplex PCR reads with MiXCR anew, one entry per CDR3 protein. The sample lists roughly 190,000 distinct CDR3 sequences, around four fifths occurring once. Without any cell sorting, 20-30 mg of bulk tissue yielded co-extracted RNA and DNA.

Input material: tumor tissue from primary liver carcinoma. The source is a man in his forties with primary liver carcinoma and hepatitis B virus infection. This chain connects TRBV12-3 or TRBV12-4 to TRBJ2-3; tentatively, D is TRBD2 (5 bases). The CDR3 DNA is TGTACCAGCAGTTTAGATTCCAGAGGGAGCACAGATACGCAGTATTTT. This gives the protein CTSSLDSRGSTDTQYF.